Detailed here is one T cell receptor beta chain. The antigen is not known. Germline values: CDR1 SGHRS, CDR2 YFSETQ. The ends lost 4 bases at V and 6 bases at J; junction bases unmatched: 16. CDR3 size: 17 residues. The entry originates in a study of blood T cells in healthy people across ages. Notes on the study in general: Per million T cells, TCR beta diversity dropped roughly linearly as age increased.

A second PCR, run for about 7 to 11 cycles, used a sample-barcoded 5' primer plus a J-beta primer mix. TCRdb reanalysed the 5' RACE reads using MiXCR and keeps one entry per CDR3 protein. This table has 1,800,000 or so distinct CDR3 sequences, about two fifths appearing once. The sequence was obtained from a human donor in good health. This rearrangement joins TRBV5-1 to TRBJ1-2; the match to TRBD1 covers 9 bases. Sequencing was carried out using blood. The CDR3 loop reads CASSDPIGDRVYNGYTF. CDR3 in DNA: TGCGCCAGCAGCGACCCAATTGGGGACAGGGTTTACAATGGCTACACCTTC.